The next 21 T cell receptor beta chains were all read from a single sample in a study of T cell responses to AZD1222 COVID-19 vaccine. Using immunoSEQ multiplex PCR, the repertoire was profiled, and TCRdb retains in-frame clones only, with some absent. The data hold 130,000 or so clones, with about nine tenths observed a single time. The source material was peripheral blood, sampled 28 days after the second AZD1222 dose. All receptors derive from an adult who received the AZD1222 COVID-19 vaccine.

This sequence joins TRBV5-1 and TRBJ2-1, with 10 positions matching TRBD2. The CDR3 has 15 amino acids. Trimming cost V 7 bases and J 9 bases; bases outside gene matches: 13. The germline gives CDR1 SGHRS, CDR2 YFSETQ. The DNA for the CDR3 is TGCGCCAGCGGCGGACTAGCGGTCCCAGGGGGTGAGCAGTTCTTC. Its protein is CASGGLAVPGGEQFF.

V and J are TRBV6-5 and TRBJ2-2; TRBD1 aligns across 7 bases. The length of the CDR3 is 13 residues. V lost 4 bases to trimming and J lost 5 bases; unmatched junction nucleotides: 1. Germline values: CDR1 MNHEY, CDR2 SVGAGI. DNA of the CDR3: TGTGCCAGCAGTTCACAGGGGACCGGGGAGCTGTTTTTT. This sequence encodes CASSSQGTGELFF.

This rearrangement joins TRBV7-8 to TRBJ2-5; D could derive from TRBD1 or TRBD2 (5 bases each). The CDR3 runs 14 residues. V was cut by 5 bases and J by 5 bases, with 15 bases left in between. Germline V CDR1 and CDR2: SGHVS, FQNEAQ. The CDR3 bases are TGTGCCAGCAGCCTCGGGACGGCCCGGGAGACCCAGTACTTC. Translating gives CASSLGTARETQYF.

The chain carries TRBV18 and TRBJ1-1; D unresolved. Trimming pared 0 bases from V and 5 bases from J, leaving 13 bases between. Germline V gives CDR1 KGHSH, CDR2 LQKENI. The CDR3 has 15 amino acids. The CDR3 DNA follows: TGTGCCAGCTCACCACCTGACACCTTTGGGACTGAAGCTTTCTTT. It yields the protein CASSPPDTFGTEAFF.

The rearrangement links TRBV5-1 to TRBJ2-3; 16 bases line up with TRBD2. Germline V CDR1 and CDR2: SGHRS, YFSETQ. Losses at the gene ends were 0 bases for V and 6 bases for J; bases not matched to a gene: 7. The CDR3 loop spans 18 amino acids. In DNA, the CDR3 is TGCGCCAGCAGCTTGGGGGGACTAGCGGGAGGGGCAGCGGATACGCAGTATTTT. Its protein product is CASSLGGLAGGAADTQYF. The whole variable domain, remainder taken from reference TRBV5-1 and TRBJ2-3, is KAGVTQTPRYLIKTRGQQVTLSCSPISGHRSVSWYQQTPGQGLQFLFEYFSETQRNKGNFPGRFSGRQFSNSRSEMNVSTLELGDSALYLCASSLGGLAGGAADTQYFGPGTRLTVL.

This clone was recorded once. The J gene is TRBJ2-3, the V gene TRBV18, with TRBD1 matching over 8 bases. V trimming: 1 base; J trimming: 3 bases; junction bases outside the gene matches: 6. Germline assignment: CDR1 KGHSH and CDR2 LQKENI. The CDR3 covers 16 residues. The CDR3 DNA follows: TGTGCCAGCTCACCACTTGACAGGGGCGGAACAGATACGCAGTATTTT. This sequence encodes CASSPLDRGGTDTQYF.

This rearrangement joins TRBV29-1 to TRBJ2-6; no definite D call. The germline V and J ends were trimmed by 4 bases and 2 bases, with 12 bases remaining between them. This CDR3 contains 15 residues. Germline V gives CDR1 SQVTM, CDR2 ANQGSEA. CDR3 DNA sequence: TGCAGCGTTGGGACCCATGGCGCTGGGGCCAACGTCCTGACTTTC. Protein: CSVGTHGAGANVLTF.

This rearrangement joins TRBV7-8 to TRBJ1-1, with a weak D call TRBD1 (5 bases). CDR1 is SGHVS, CDR2 FQNEAQ, per germline. V gave up 1 base and J gave up 0 bases, with 12 bases separating them. The CDR3 is 16 residues long. This CDR3 is CASSLGGWAMNTEAFF. DNA for the CDR3: TGTGCCAGCAGCTTAGGGGGGTGGGCTATGAACACTGAAGCTTTCTTT.

The chain recombines TRBV2 with TRBJ1-5; D is possibly TRBD1 (6 bases). The CDR3 covers 14 residues. Between the trimmed V and J ends, which lost 7 bases and 6 bases, there was a span of 16 bases. Germline assignment: CDR1 SNHLY and CDR2 FYNNEI. The DNA of the CDR3 is TGTGCCAGCACGGCGGTGGGGGCAGCTCAGCCCCAGCATTTT. Its protein is CASTAVGAAQPQHF.

V usage is TRBV7-2 and J usage is TRBJ1-6; 7 positions agree with TRBD1. Germline-derived CDR1 and CDR2 are SGHTA and FQGNSA. V gave up 5 bases and J gave up 7 bases; unmatched junction bases: 8. The CDR3 length is 15 residues. The CDR3 sequence: CASSLRQGGNSPLHF. In nucleotides, the CDR3 is TGTGCCAGCAGCCTAAGACAGGGTGGGAATTCACCCCTCCACTTT.

V and J are TRBV27 and TRBJ1-5; 9 bases align to TRBD1. Germline V gene lookup returns CDR1 MNHEY and CDR2 SMNVEV (reference sequence). Trimming cost V 6 bases and J 7 bases; bases outside gene matches: 4. CDR3 length equals 13 residues. CDR3 sequence (DNA): TGTGCCAGCAGCCGGGACAGGGAACAGCCCCAGCATTTT. Translation: CASSRDREQPQHF.

This rearrangement joins TRBV27 to TRBJ1-2; D ambiguous. Germline-derived CDR1 and CDR2 are MNHEY and SMNVEV (reference sequence). The CDR3 sequence is 13 residues long. Trimming shortened V by 11 bases and J by 0 bases, and 13 bases separated the two germline ends. Here the CDR3 reads CAVADGANYGYTF. DNA for the CDR3: TGTGCCGTAGCCGACGGAGCTAACTATGGCTACACCTTC.

The chain carries TRBV5-4 and TRBJ1-2, with TRBD1 identical over 7 bases. Trimming cost V 4 bases and J 5 bases; bases outside gene matches: 8. The CDR3 contains 14 residues. Looked up from germline, CDR1 is SGHNT and CDR2 is YYREEE (reference sequence). The CDR3: CASSVDRDSYGYTF. In nucleotides, the CDR3 is TGTGCCAGCAGCGTAGACCGGGACAGTTATGGCTACACCTTC.

The CDR3 sequence is CASSEGDSYNEQFF. Here the CDR3 DNA reads TGTGCCAGCAGCGAGGGAGACAGCTACAATGAGCAGTTCTTC. The V and J genes are TRBV9 and TRBJ2-1, with D perhaps assigned TRBD1 or TRBD2 (5 bases each). Germline assignment: CDR1 SGDLS and CDR2 YYNGEE. With 3 bases removed from V and 3 bases from J, the gap between germline ends came to 10 bases. This CDR3 is 14 amino acids long.

The V gene is TRBV7-2, the J gene TRBJ2-7; D gene unclear. The CDR3 is 13 amino acids. The germline gives CDR1 SGHTA, CDR2 FQGNSA. Trimming stripped 0 bases from V and 4 bases from J, with 7 bases between. The CDR3 protein is CASSLAVSYEQYF. CDR3 coding DNA: TGTGCCAGCAGCTTAGCGGTGAGTTACGAGCAGTACTTC.

V is TRBV19 and J is TRBJ1-4; D remains ambiguous. In germline, CDR1 is LNHDA, CDR2 SQIVND (reference sequence). Trimming left V 8 bases short and J 8 bases short, with 18 bases between. The CDR3 spans 14 residues. CDR3 bases: TGTGCCAGTTCCGCCGGCGACGGAGTAGAAAAACTGTTTTTT. It codes for CASSAGDGVEKLFF.

This chain joins TRBV7-9 and TRBJ2-1, with 10 bases fitting TRBD2. The CDR3 runs to 15 residues. Germline V lookup: CDR1 SEHNR, CDR2 FQNEAQ (reference sequence). V lost 3 bases and J lost 8; bases outside the gene matches: 7. In DNA form, the CDR3 reads TGTGCCAGCAGCTTGAAGCGGGGGGGCCGTGATGAGCAGTTCTTC. The encoded protein is CASSLKRGGRDEQFF.

This chain connects TRBV7-9 to TRBJ2-1; TRBD2 matches at 9 bases. V lost 6 bases and J lost 7; bases outside the gene matches: 10. Germline CDR1 SEHNR, CDR2 FQNEAQ (reference sequence). The CDR3 runs to 15 residues. CDR3 coding DNA: TGTGCCAGCAGTACTGGGGCTAGCGGGGTAAATGAGCAGTTCTTC. It yields the protein CASSTGASGVNEQFF. Full variable domain (missing parts from reference TRBV7-9 and TRBJ2-1): DTGVSQNPRHKITKRGQNVTFRCDPISEHNRLYWYRQTLGQGPEFLTYFQNEAQLEKSRLLSDRFSAERPKGSFSTLEIQRTEQGDSAMYLCASSTGASGVNEQFFGPGTRLTVL.

Concerning this clone: Other DNA variants within this sample encode the same CDR3. The chain is built from TRBV5-1 and TRBJ2-7, with a weak D call TRBD1 (6 bases). Trimming took 0 bases from V and 2 from J, leaving 9 bases between them. The CDR3 is 14 residues long. From germline, CDR1 is SGHRS and CDR2 YFSETQ. The DNA for the CDR3 is TGCGCCAGCAGCTTGGGGACAGCTACCTACGAGCAGTACTTC. Amino acid sequence: CASSLGTATYEQYF.

The chain couples TRBV5-1 to TRBJ1-4; TRBD1 aligns across 9 bases. Germline assignment: CDR1 SGHRS and CDR2 YFSETQ. Trimming at V came to 4 bases and at J to 3 bases, leaving 4 bases not matched to a gene. This CDR3 has 15 amino acids. The CDR3 is CASSLRQGANEKLFF. The CDR3 DNA sequence: TGCGCCAGCAGCCTCCGACAGGGGGCTAATGAAAAACTGTTTTTT.

The chain recombines TRBV5-4 with TRBJ2-1; the match to TRBD2 covers 13 bases. Germline V gene data show CDR1 as SGHNT and CDR2 as YYREEE (reference sequence). Germline trimming cut 4 bases from V and 7 bases from J; bases unmatched to any gene: 11. This CDR3 is built from 17 residues. The CDR3 sequence: CASSRRTGTSGTNEQFF. In nucleotides, the CDR3 is TGTGCCAGCAGCCGAAGGACCGGGACTAGCGGGACGAATGAGCAGTTCTTC.